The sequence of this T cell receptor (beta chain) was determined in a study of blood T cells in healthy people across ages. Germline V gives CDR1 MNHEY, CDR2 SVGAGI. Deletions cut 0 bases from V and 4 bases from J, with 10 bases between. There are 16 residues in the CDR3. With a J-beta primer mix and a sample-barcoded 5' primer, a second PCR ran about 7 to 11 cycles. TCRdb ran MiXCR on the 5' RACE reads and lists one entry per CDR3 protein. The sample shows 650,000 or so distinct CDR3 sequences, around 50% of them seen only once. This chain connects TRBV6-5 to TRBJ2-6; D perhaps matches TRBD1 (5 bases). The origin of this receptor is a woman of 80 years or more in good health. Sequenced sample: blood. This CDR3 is CASSYSRGTGANVLTF. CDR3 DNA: TGTGCCAGCAGTTACTCAAGGGGAACCGGGGCCAACGTCCTGACTTTC.